This T cell receptor beta chain was sequenced for a study of CD8+ T cells in alopecia areata. Reverse transcribed after extraction, RNA yielded cDNA as the sequencing template. Clones were sequenced by immunoSEQ multiplex PCR, and TCRdb holds only the in-frame ones, with some missing. Found here are roughly 1,300 clones, no singletons; the ten largest cover 30% to 40%. This CDR3 contains 19 residues. V was clipped by 0 bases and J by 0 bases; unmatched bases: 7. The germline CDR1 and CDR2 sequences are NSQYPW and LRSPGD (reference sequence). This clone is hyperexpanded. Gene and germline names: mouse. With the read ending 4 residues before the CDR3 end, the germline J gene is used to fill in that end.

V is TRBV1 and J is TRBJ2-4, with 12 bases matching TRBD2. The TCR originated in a C3H/HeJ mouse with alopecia areata. The strain's MHC type: H2-k. The material sequenced was lesional skin. This chain's CDR3 is CTCSADPDWGGTSQNTLYF. The sequenced CDR3 bases are TGCACCTGCAGTGCAGACCCGGACTGGGGGGGGACTAGTCAAAAC.